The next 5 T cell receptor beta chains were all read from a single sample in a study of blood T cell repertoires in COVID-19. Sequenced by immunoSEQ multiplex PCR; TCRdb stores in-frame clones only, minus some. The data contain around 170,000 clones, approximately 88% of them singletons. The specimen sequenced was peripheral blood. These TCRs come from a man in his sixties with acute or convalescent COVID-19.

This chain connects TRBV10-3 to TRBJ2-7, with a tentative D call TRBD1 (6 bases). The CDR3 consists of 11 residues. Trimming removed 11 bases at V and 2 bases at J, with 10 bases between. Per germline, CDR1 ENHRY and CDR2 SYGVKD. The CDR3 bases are TGTGCCTCGCAGGGGACCTACGAGCAGTACTTC. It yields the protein CASQGTYEQYF.

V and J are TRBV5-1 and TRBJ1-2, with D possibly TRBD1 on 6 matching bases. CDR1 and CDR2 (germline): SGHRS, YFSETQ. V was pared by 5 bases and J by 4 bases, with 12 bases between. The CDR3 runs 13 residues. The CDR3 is CASREDSVYGYTF. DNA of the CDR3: TGCGCCAGCAGGGAGGACAGCGTCTATGGCTACACCTTC. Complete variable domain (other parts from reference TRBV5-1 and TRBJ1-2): KAGVTQTPRYLIKTRGQQVTLSCSPISGHRSVSWYQQTPGQGLQFLFEYFSETQRNKGNFPGRFSGRQFSNSRSEMNVSTLELGDSALYLCASREDSVYGYTFGSGTRLTVV.

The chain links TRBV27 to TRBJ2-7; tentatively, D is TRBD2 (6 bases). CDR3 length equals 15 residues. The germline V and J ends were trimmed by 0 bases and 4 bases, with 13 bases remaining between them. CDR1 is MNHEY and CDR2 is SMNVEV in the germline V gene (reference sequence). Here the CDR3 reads CASSLSGGEQYEQYF. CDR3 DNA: TGTGCCAGCAGTTTATCGGGAGGTGAACAATACGAGCAGTACTTC.

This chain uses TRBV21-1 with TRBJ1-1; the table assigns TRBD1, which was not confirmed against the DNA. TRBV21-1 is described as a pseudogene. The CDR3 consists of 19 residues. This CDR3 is CASTREPLRTGGRNTEAFF. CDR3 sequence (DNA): TGTGCCAGCACAAGGGAGCCCCTCCGGACAGGGGGCAGGAACACTGAAGCTTTCTTT.

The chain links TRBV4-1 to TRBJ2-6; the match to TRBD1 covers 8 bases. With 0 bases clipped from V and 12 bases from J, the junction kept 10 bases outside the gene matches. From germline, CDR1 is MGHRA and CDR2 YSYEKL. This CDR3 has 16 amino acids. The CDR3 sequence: CASSQDPSDRVLVLTF. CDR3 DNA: TGCGCCAGCAGCCAAGATCCGTCGGACAGGGTTCTCGTCCTGACTTTC.